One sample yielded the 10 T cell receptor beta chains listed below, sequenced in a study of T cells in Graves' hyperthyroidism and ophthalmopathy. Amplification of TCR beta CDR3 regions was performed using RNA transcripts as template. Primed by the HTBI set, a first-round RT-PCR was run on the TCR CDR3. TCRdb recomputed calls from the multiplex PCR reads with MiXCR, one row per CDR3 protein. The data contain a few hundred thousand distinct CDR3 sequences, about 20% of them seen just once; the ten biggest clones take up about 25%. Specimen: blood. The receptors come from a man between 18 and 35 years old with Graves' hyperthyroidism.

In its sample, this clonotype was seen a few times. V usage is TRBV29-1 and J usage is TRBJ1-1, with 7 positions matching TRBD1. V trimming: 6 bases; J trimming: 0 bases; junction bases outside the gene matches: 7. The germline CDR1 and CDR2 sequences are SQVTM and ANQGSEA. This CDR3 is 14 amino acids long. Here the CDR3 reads CSVRTGVMNTEAFF. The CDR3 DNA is TGCAGCGTCCGAACAGGGGTCATGAACACTGAAGCTTTCTTT.

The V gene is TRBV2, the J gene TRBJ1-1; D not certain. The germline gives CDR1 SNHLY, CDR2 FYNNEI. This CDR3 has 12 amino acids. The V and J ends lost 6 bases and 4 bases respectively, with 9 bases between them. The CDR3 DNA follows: TGTGCCAGCAGACCATGGCTCACTGAAGCTTTCTTT. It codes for CASRPWLTEAFF.

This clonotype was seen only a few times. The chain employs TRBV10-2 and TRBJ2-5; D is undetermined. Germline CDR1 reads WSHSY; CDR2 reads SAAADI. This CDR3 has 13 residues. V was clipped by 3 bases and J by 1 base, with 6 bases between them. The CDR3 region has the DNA TGCGCCAGCAGTGATCTCTTCCAAGAGACCCAGTACTTC. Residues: CASSDLFQETQYF.

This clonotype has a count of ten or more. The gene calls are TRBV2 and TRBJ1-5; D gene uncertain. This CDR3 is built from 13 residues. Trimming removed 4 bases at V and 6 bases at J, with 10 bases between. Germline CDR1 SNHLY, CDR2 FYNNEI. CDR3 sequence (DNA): TGTGCCAGCAGTGGAGGGTTGTTTCAGCCCCAGCATTTT. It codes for CASSGGLFQPQHF.

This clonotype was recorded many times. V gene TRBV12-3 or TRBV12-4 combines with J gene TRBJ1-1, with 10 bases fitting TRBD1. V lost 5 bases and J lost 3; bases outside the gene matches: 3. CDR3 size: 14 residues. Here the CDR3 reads CASSRGQGDTEAFF. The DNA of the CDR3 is TGTGCCAGCAGTCGAGGACAGGGGGACACTGAAGCTTTCTTT.

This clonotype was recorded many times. CDR3 nucleotide sequence: TGTGCCAGCAGCTCCCGCTCACCCGGGCGGGAGCAGTACTTC. It encodes CASSSRSPGREQYF. J is TRBJ2-7 and V is TRBV11-2, with D unresolved. The CDR3 is 14 amino acids. Trimming left V 4 bases short and J 7 bases short, with 17 bases between. Germline V lookup: CDR1 SGHAT, CDR2 FQNNGV.

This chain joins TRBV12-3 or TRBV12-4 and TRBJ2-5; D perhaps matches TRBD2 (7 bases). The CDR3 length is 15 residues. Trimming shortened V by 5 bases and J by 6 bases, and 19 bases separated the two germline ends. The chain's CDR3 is CASSADPGGKKTQYF. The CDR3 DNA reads TGTGCCAGCAGTGCCGACCCGGGGGGCAAAAAGACCCAGTACTTC.

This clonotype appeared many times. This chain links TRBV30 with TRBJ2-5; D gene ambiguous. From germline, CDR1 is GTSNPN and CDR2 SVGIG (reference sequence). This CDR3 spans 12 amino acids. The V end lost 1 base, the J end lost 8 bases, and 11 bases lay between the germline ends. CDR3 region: CAWSEERVTQYF. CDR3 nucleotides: TGTGCCTGGAGTGAAGAAAGGGTTACCCAGTACTTC. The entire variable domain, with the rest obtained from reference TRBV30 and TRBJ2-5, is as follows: SQTIHQWPATLVQPVGSPLSLECTVEGTSNPNLYWYRQAAGRGLQLLFYSVGIGQISSEVPQNLSASRPQDRQFILSSKKLLLSDSGFYLCAWSEERVTQYFGPGTRLLVL.

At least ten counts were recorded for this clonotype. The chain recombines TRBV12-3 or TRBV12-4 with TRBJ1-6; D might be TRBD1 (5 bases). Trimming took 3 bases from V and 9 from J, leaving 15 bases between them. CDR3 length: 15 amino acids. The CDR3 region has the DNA TGTGCCAGCAGTTTGTCTCAGGGTATCGGTTCACCCCTCCACTTT. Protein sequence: CASSLSQGIGSPLHF.

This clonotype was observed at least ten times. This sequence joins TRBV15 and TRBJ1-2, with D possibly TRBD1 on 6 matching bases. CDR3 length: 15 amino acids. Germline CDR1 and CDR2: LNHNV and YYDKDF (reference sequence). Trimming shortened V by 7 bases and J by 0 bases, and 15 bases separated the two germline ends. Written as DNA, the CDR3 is TGTGCCACCAAACCGGGGGGCGGTTCTAACTATGGCTACACCTTC. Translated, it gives CATKPGGGSNYGYTF.